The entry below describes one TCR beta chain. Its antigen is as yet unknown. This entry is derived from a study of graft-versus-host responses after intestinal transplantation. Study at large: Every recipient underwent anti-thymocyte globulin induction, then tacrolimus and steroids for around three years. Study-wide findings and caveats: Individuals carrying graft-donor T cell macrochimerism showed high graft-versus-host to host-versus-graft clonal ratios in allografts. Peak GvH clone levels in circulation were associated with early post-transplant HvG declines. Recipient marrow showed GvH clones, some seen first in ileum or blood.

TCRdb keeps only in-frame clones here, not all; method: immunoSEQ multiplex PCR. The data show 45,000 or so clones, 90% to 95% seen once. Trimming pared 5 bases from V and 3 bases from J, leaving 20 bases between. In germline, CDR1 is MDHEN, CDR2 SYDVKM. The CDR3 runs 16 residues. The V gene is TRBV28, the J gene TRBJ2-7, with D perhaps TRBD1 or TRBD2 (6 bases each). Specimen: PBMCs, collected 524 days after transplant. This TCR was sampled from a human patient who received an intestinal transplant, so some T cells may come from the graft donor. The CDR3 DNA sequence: TGTGCCAGCAGTACGGGGGCCATCCAAAGGGTCTACGAGCAGTACTTC. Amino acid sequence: CASSTGAIQRVYEQYF. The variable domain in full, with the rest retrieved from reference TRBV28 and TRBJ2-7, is DVKVTQSSRYLVKRTGEKVFLECVQDMDHENMFWYRQDPGLGLRLIYFSYDVKMKEKGDIPEGYSVSREKKERFSLILESASTNQTSMYLCASSTGAIQRVYEQYFGPGTRLTVT.